This T cell receptor (beta chain) was identified during a study of tumor and adjacent non-tumor tissue in lung cancer. The template was RNA from unsorted bulk tissue. The germline V gene has CDR1 MNHEY and CDR2 SVGAGI. The CDR3 runs 16 residues. A note on this clonotype: Germline and junction disagree at one end, which may indicate a read error.

The library came from three nested PCR rounds adapted from ARM-PCR protocols. TCRdb fed the multiplex PCR reads into MiXCR, producing one record per CDR3 protein. The table has 120,000 or so distinct CDR3 sequences, about 80% seen once. The specimen was lung tumor tissue. The chain couples TRBV6-5 to TRBJ2-2; D not certain. The sequence was collected from a man in his 70s with non-small cell lung cancer. The CDR3 is CVSSSLLGRHTGELFF. The DNA of the CDR3 is TGTGTCAGCAGCTCCTTACTGGGTAGACACACCGGGGAGCTGTTTTTT.